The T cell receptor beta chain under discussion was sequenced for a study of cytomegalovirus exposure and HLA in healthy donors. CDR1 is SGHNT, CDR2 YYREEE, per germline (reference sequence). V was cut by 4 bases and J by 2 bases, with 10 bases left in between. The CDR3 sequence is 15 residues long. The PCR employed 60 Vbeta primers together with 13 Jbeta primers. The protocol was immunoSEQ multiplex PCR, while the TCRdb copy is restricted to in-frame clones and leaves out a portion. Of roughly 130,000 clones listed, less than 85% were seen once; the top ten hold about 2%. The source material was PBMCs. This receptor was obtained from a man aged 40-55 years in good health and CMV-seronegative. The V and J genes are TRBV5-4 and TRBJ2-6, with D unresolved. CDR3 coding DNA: TGTGCCAGCAGCCCTCGAACTGCTGGGGCCAACGTCCTGACTTTC. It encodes CASSPRTAGANVLTF.